This T cell receptor beta chain was retrieved from a study of radiation and T cells in renal cell carcinoma. This clone showed up many times. The sample carries other DNA sequences with the same CDR3. Measured with immunoSEQ multiplex PCR; TCRdb has only the in-frame clones, and not every one. The data show approximately 16,000 clones, 58% seen once. Treatment reported: treatment-naive control, cytoreductive nephrectomy. This receptor was taken from a middle-aged man with renal cell carcinoma. The sample in question was tumor tissue, obtained from a patient whose treatment was nephrectomy without radiotherapy.

CDR3 sequence reads: CASKGGYYGYTF. In nucleotides, the CDR3 is TGTGCCAGCAAGGGGGGTTACTATGGCTACACCTTC. The V call is TRBV28, the J call TRBJ1-2; D is perhaps TRBD1 (6 bases). CDR1 and CDR2 (germline): MDHEN, SYDVKM. V lost 7 bases and J 3 bases, leaving 9 bases between the germline ends. The CDR3 length is 12 residues.